One sample yielded the 5 T cell receptor beta chains listed below, sequenced in a study of shared clonotypes between healthy human individuals. Produced via immunoSEQ multiplex PCR; TCRdb's table is partial and in-frame only. The sample records over 400,000 clones, approximately 95% being singletons. The sample was naive CD4+ T cells sorted from blood. The subset here: CD45RA+ positively selected. The receptor set was obtained from a woman aged 25 to 45 in good health.

The chain links TRBV2 to TRBJ2-3; no definite D call. The germline CDR1 and CDR2 sequences are SNHLY and FYNNEI. Trimming removed 7 bases from V and 2 bases from J, with 7 bases in between. The CDR3 totals 12 residues. CDR3 in amino acids: CASNVNTDTQYF. The CDR3 DNA is TGTGCCAGCAATGTAAACACAGATACGCAGTATTTT.

This clone was observed once. This chain connects TRBV5-1 to TRBJ2-2; D call uncertain. Germline assignment: CDR1 SGHRS and CDR2 YFSETQ. Trimming took 1 base from V and 5 from J, leaving 18 bases between them. The CDR3 totals 17 residues. CDR3 amino acids: CASSLSDGRISTGELFF. The CDR3 nucleotides read TGCGCCAGCAGCTTGTCGGATGGGCGGATCTCAACCGGGGAGCTGTTTTTT.

The rearrangement joins TRBV5-4 to TRBJ2-5; 8 bases agree with TRBD2. The J call may be wrong; the DNA end is better matched by TRBJ2-7. CDR3 length: 15 residues. Germline loops: CDR1 SGHNT, CDR2 YYREEE (reference sequence). The CDR3 DNA sequence: TGTGCCAGCAGCTTGTCCAGCGGGAGCTTTTACGAGCAGTACTTC. Protein sequence: CASSLSSGSFYEQYF.

A word on this clone: One end of the junction is discordant with germline, which a read error may explain. The rearrangement joins TRBV11-2 to TRBJ2-7; 8 bases line up with TRBD2. The CDR3 runs 16 residues. In germline, CDR1 is SGHAT, CDR2 FQNNGV. The CDR3 loop reads CASSLAGGLRTYEQCF. CDR3 DNA sequence: TGTGCCAGCAGCTTAGCGGGAGGGCTTAGAACCTACGAGCAGTGCTTC.

The chain carries TRBV28 and TRBJ2-5; D possibly corresponds to TRBD2 (6 bases). The length of the CDR3 is 15 residues. V was pared by 6 bases and J by 4 bases, with 18 bases between. Germline-derived CDR1 and CDR2 are MDHEN and SYDVKM. The CDR3 DNA is TGTGCCAGCAGGGCGTTCGGGAGTCGGGGAGAGACCCAGTACTTC. This codes for CASRAFGSRGETQYF.